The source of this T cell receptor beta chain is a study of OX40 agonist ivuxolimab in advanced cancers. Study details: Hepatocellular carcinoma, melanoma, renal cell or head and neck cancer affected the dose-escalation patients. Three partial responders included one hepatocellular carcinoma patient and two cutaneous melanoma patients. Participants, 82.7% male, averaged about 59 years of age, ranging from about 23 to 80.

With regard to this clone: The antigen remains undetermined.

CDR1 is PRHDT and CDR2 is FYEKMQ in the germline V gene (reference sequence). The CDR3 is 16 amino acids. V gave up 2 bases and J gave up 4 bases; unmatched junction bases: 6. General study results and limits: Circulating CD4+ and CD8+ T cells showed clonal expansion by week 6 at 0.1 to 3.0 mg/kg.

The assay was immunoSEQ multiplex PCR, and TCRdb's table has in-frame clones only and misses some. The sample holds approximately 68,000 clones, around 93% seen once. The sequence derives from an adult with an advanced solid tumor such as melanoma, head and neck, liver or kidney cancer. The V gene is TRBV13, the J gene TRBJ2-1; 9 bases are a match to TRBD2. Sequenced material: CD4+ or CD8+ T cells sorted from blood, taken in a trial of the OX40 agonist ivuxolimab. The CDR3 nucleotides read TGTGCCAGCAGCTTATTGGGCGGGGGGGCATACAATGAGCAGTTCTTC. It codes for CASSLLGGGAYNEQFF.